These 21 T cell receptor beta chains were sequenced from one sample in a study of cytomegalovirus exposure and HLA in healthy donors. 13 Jbeta primers and 60 Vbeta primers were used for the PCR. The assay was immunoSEQ multiplex PCR, and TCRdb's table has in-frame clones only and misses some. With roughly 54,000 clones in the sample, the ten largest clones hold 9% to 15%. The material sequenced was PBMCs. These receptors originate from a woman aged 30 to 39 in good health and CMV-seropositive.

J is TRBJ2-1 and V is TRBV9; D gene unclear. Germline CDR1 and CDR2: SGDLS and YYNGEE. This CDR3 is 15 amino acids long. Trimming took off 0 bases at V and 5 bases at J, with 12 bases between the two ends. CDR3 sequence (DNA): TGTGCCAGCAGCGTAGATGGCAGTACCCACAATGAGCAGTTCTTC. Protein product: CASSVDGSTHNEQFF.

The CDR3 reads CATRRGSDYEQYF. As DNA, the CDR3 is TGTGCCACCAGGCGGGGGTCGGACTACGAGCAGTACTTC. The chain is built from TRBV7-9 and TRBJ2-7; TRBD2 aligns across 7 bases. Germline values: CDR1 SEHNR, CDR2 FQNEAQ (reference sequence). The CDR3 has 13 amino acids. Losses at the gene ends were 10 bases for V and 3 bases for J; bases not matched to a gene: 9.

This chain links TRBV27 with TRBJ2-6; 9 bases align to TRBD2. This CDR3 has 18 residues. Per the germline V gene, CDR1 is MNHEY and CDR2 is SMNVEV (reference sequence). V was pared by 1 base and J by 0 bases, with 4 bases of the junction left unmatched. The CDR3 sequence is CASSLLLAGDSGANVLTF. The DNA for the CDR3 is TGTGCCAGCAGTTTATTACTAGCGGGTGACTCTGGGGCCAACGTCCTGACTTTC.

V and J are TRBV28 and TRBJ1-5; D is uncertain. Per germline, CDR1 MDHEN and CDR2 SYDVKM. The CDR3 has 16 residues. Trimming left V 7 bases short and J 3 bases short, with 19 bases between. In DNA form, the CDR3 reads TGTGCCAGCACCGCGGCGGTGGTTACCCTCAATCAGCCCCAGCATTTT. Translating it yields CASTAAVVTLNQPQHF.

V gene TRBV5-1 combines with J gene TRBJ2-3; 8 positions match TRBD2. V was pared by 0 bases and J by 2 bases, with 2 bases of the junction left unmatched. This CDR3 has 15 residues. Germline CDR1 SGHRS, CDR2 YFSETQ. The CDR3 bases are TGCGCCAGCAGCTTGGCTAGCGGGTACACAGATACGCAGTATTTT. Translated, it gives CASSLASGYTDTQYF.

The chain has TRBV20-1 and TRBJ2-2; 8 bases map to TRBD1. The CDR3 has 11 residues. Per germline, CDR1 DFQATT and CDR2 SNEGSKA (reference sequence). DNA of the CDR3: TGCAGCACGGACAGGGCCGGGGAGCTGTTTTTT. It specifies CSTDRAGELFF.

J is TRBJ2-7 and V is TRBV29-1, with a possible D match to TRBD1 (6 bases). The ends were cut back, 5 bases at V and 3 bases at J, with 11 bases in the middle. The CDR3 is 12 amino acids. The germline gives CDR1 SQVTM, CDR2 ANQGSEA. The CDR3 spells CSVKRDIYEQYF. CDR3 coding DNA: TGCAGCGTTAAAAGGGACATCTACGAGCAGTACTTC.

The CDR3: CASSYSPQQPQHF. In DNA, the CDR3 is TGTGCCAGCAGTTACTCTCCCCAGCAGCCCCAGCATTTT. The gene calls are TRBV6-5 and TRBJ1-5; D ambiguous. CDR3 length: 13 amino acids. Germline assignment: CDR1 MNHEY and CDR2 SVGAGI. Deletions cut 0 bases from V and 7 bases from J, with 7 bases between.

The chain recombines TRBV19 with TRBJ1-5, with TRBD1 matching 9 bases. The CDR3 runs to 15 residues. The V and J ends lost 4 bases and 1 base, in that order; junction bases with no gene match: 2. Germline CDR1 reads LNHDA; CDR2 reads SQIVND (reference sequence). The CDR3 sequence is CASSTDRGSNQPQHF. The CDR3 nucleotides read TGTGCCAGTAGTACCGACAGGGGGAGCAATCAGCCCCAGCATTTT.

The chain carries TRBV27 and TRBJ2-5; the match to TRBD2 covers 14 bases. Per the germline V gene, CDR1 is MNHEY and CDR2 is SMNVEV (reference sequence). This CDR3 spans 17 amino acids. The J segment lost 3 bases and the V segment lost 5 bases, leaving 8 bases of the junction unmatched. CDR3 in amino acids: CASSPGTSGGFEETQYF. DNA of the CDR3: TGTGCCAGCAGTCCCGGGACTAGCGGGGGATTCGAAGAGACCCAGTACTTC.

The genes are TRBV19 and TRBJ2-3, with a tentative D call TRBD1 (6 bases). V was clipped by 5 bases and J by 3 bases, with 15 bases between them. Germline V lookup: CDR1 LNHDA, CDR2 SQIVND (reference sequence). This CDR3 region has 15 residues. CDR3 in DNA: TGTGCCAGTAGTCCTACAGGGAGAGGAACAGATACGCAGTATTTT. Its protein product is CASSPTGRGTDTQYF.

This chain connects TRBV12-5 to TRBJ2-7; TRBD2 matches at 7 bases. The CDR3 is made up of 18 amino acids. The V segment lost 0 bases and the J segment 5 bases; nucleotides outside the gene matches: 16. Germline assignment: CDR1 LGHNT and CDR2 FRNRAP. The DNA of the CDR3 is TGTGCTAGTGGTTTGGTAATATCGTCTGTGGCGGGAGAAGACGAGCAGTACTTC. This gives the protein CASGLVISSVAGEDEQYF.

CDR3 nucleotides: TGTGCCAGCAGCTCACCGACCGGGGAAACTAACACTGAAGCTTTCTTT. Its translation is CASSSPTGETNTEAFF. The chain employs TRBV5-4 and TRBJ1-1; no reliable D call. Trimming removed 3 bases from V and 2 bases from J, with 17 bases in between. Germline V gene data show CDR1 as SGHNT and CDR2 as YYREEE (reference sequence). This CDR3 is 16 amino acids long.

The chain recombines TRBV7-2 with TRBJ1-6; D call uncertain. The V gene lost 7 bases and the J gene lost 7 bases, with 17 bases spanning the gap. The CDR3 contains 15 residues. Per germline, CDR1 SGHTA and CDR2 FQGNSA. The CDR3 nucleotides read TGTGCCAGCAACGCACACAACTCGAGGAATTCACCCCTCCACTTT. This translates into CASNAHNSRNSPLHF. The full variable domain, with the rest looked up from reference TRBV7-2 and TRBJ1-6, is GAGVSQSPSNKVTEKGKDVELRCDPISGHTALYWYRQSLGQGLEFLIYFQGNSAPDKSGLPSDRFSAERTGGSVSTLTIQRTQQEDSAVYLCASNAHNSRNSPLHFGNGTRLTVT.

The gene calls are TRBV4-1 and TRBJ1-4, with D possibly TRBD1 on 5 matching bases. CDR3 size: 14 residues. V lost 4 bases and J lost 4, with 10 bases in between. Germline lookup yields CDR1 MGHRA and CDR2 YSYEKL. The CDR3 loop is CASSPGDVNEKLFF. In nucleotides, the CDR3 is TGCGCCAGCAGCCCGGGGGATGTTAATGAAAAACTGTTTTTT.

The J gene is TRBJ1-1, the V gene TRBV12-5, with D unresolved. The V end lost 2 bases, the J end lost 5 bases, and 9 bases lay between the germline ends. Germline V gene sequence: CDR1 LGHNT, CDR2 FRNRAP. This CDR3 is 13 amino acids long. The CDR3 region is CASGLPGRTEAFF. The CDR3 DNA follows: TGTGCTAGTGGTTTGCCCGGGAGAACTGAAGCTTTCTTT.

The chain has TRBV7-8 and TRBJ2-7; maybe TRBD1 (5 bases). Trimming pared 6 bases from V and 5 bases from J, leaving 17 bases between. Germline V lookup: CDR1 SGHVS, CDR2 FQNEAQ. This CDR3 contains 14 residues. The CDR3: CASSPLAGIHEQYF. In DNA, the CDR3 is TGTGCCAGCAGTCCCCTGGCAGGGATCCACGAGCAGTACTTC.

This rearrangement joins TRBV28 to TRBJ1-6, with D uncertain. Germline V gene sequence: CDR1 MDHEN, CDR2 SYDVKM. V was trimmed by 6 bases and J by 2 bases, leaving 5 bases between them. The CDR3 contains 13 residues. CDR3 nucleotide sequence: TGTGCCAGCAGGGGCGCCTATAATTCACCCCTCCACTTT. This codes for CASRGAYNSPLHF.

The V and J genes are TRBV7-9 and TRBJ1-5; no firm D call. The CDR3 has 12 amino acids. V dropped 5 bases and J dropped 5 bases, with 7 bases sitting between them. Germline-derived CDR1 and CDR2 are SEHNR and FQNEAQ (reference sequence). The DNA for the CDR3 is TGTGCCAGCAGCCCCGGGGATCAGCCCCAGCATTTT. Its translation: CASSPGDQPQHF.

This chain uses TRBV7-3 with TRBJ2-5, with a tentative D call TRBD2 (6 bases). The CDR3 extends over 15 amino acids. Germline CDR1 reads SGHTA; CDR2 reads FQGTGA. The V end was cut by 8 bases, the J end by 4 bases, with 20 bases between. This CDR3 is CASAIQGGLGETQYF. CDR3 nucleotide sequence: TGTGCCAGCGCAATTCAAGGAGGGTTGGGAGAGACCCAGTACTTC.

The V gene is TRBV25-1, the J gene TRBJ1-2, with D hard to call. The CDR3 extends over 15 amino acids. Trimming shortened V by 6 bases and J by 8 bases, and 22 bases separated the two germline ends. Germline CDR1 reads MGHDK; CDR2 reads SYGVNS. CDR3 amino acids: CASRGTGEGPGGYTF. Here the CDR3 DNA reads TGTGCCAGCAGGGGAACCGGGGAAGGACCGGGCGGCTACACCTTC.